This TCR beta chain is drawn from a study of identical twins (dated by TCRdb to the mid-2010s). Describing the broader study: To test whether fetal clonotypes persist, this study deep-sequenced TCR alpha and beta repertoires from monozygotic twins, from unrelated adults of various ages, and from cord blood. To rule out contamination, replicate twin experiments were performed at different times with different library preparation protocols. Results and caveats for the whole study, not just this receptor: In beta out-of-frame sequences, excess twin sharing was weaker, because having fewer shared sequences lowered the signal-to-noise ratio. Out-of-frame TCR alpha sequences shared between twins showed an excess of low generation-probability sequences compared with coincidental sharing between unrelated individuals. Fewer insertions were carried by abundant cord blood beta clonotypes, a similar but weaker trend appeared in young adult naive repertoires, and no such trend appeared in memory repertoires. Because the same donors could not be followed over many years, conclusions were based on cross-sectional statistical analysis. In monozygotic twins, out-of-frame TCR alpha sharing was systematically underestimated by recombination models, although the models agreed with sharing between unrelated individuals. Invariant T cells such as MAIT and iNKT could partly confound zero-insertion analyses, although diverse VJ usage argued against such confounding for most clonotypes.

Inclusive of the bounding cysteine and phenylalanine, the CDR3 is 16 residues long. Only the CDR3 DNA stays, 48 bases, in frame from base 1. The germline ends are 20 bases apart after V is trimmed by 4 bases and J by 6 bases. As encoded in the germline V gene (reference sequence), CDR1 is SGHKS while CDR2 is YYEKEE. A word on this clonotype: Its antigen remains undetermined. One base away there is no much larger clone; base qualities are not given.

Receptor amplification or capture employed 5' RACE. TCRdb lists the instrument as Illumina HiSeq 2000. A universal primer binding site was introduced by template switching, and a unique molecular identifier was present in the final cDNA, enabling accurate counting of TCR cDNA molecules. First-strand cDNA for TCR alpha and beta chains was synthesized from specific primers in the conserved constant-segment region. To control for contamination, each cDNA library was double barcoded with a SMART-Mk sample barcode plus Illumina barcodes. Two successive PCR steps introduced TruSeq adapter sequences along with Illumina sample barcodes. TCR alpha and beta cDNA libraries were sequenced on the Illumina HiSeq platform with custom primers. The source study handled its data this way. Unique molecular identifiers were extracted from raw reads with MiGEC, and CDR3 positions were determined with MiXCR. For each individual, recombination models were inferred using an EM algorithm with the repgenHMM and IGoR tools. Shared clonotypes were analyzed with the tcR package in R, and sharing was normalized by the product of cloneset sizes. To study raw recombination free of thymic and clonal selection effects, out-of-frame nonproductive sequences were analyzed. Through fastp at Q25 and MiXCR, TCRdb rebuilt clones from the public reads, retaining in-frame beta chains. Each entry merges the rows of one CDR3 protein and shows their most common DNA and genes. TCRdb, not the original authors, processed these V and J calls. For this sample there are fewer than 900,000 distinct CDR3 sequences; about 20% appear just once. Approximately 4.3% of the sample lies in the top ten.

Every donor in the study was a healthy Caucasian. Three pairs of female monozygotic twins, all aged 18 to 29 years, were included in the twin cohort. RNA for TCR libraries was isolated from peripheral blood mononuclear cells. These records were also assigned to another study, of T cells expressing NK-cell markers. Drawing on the second study: Eight or nine donors provided sorted CD3+CD56+NKG2C+, CD3+CD56+NKG2C- and CD3+CD56-NKG2C+ T-cell subsets, whose TCR beta-chain repertoires were profiled. Of the eight sequenced donors, seven were found to be HCMV-seropositive and one was found to be HCMV-seronegative. In several experiments an anti-gammadeltaTCR antibody was added to restrict sorting to alphabetaTCR-expressing T cells. In roughly 6 donors, the dominant CD3+CD56+NKG2C+ clonotypes ranked among the top 10 CD8+ clonotypes, making up about 1.0-7.5% of CD8+ T cells. Those dominant clonotypes were again the most abundant among CD3+CD56-NKG2C+ cells in a handful of donors, at roughly 28.3-60.1%. Whether the expanded NKG2C-expressing T cell clones were specific for HCMV antigens remained unclear. The eight sequenced donors were randomly selected healthy volunteers, three men and five women. To determine HCMV serostatus, a commercial ELISA kit was used to detect HCMV-specific IgG in serum. Bulk peripheral blood T-cell repertoires were additionally sequenced from unsorted PBMC for about 6 donors. Reads were demultiplexed and grouped by UMI with MIGEC, and clonotypes were assembled and quantified with MiTCR. To exclude erroneous sequences, any TCR cDNA sequence not supported by at least two reads was discarded. The tcR package was used for downstream repertoire analysis, with clonotypes matched between fractions based on CDR3 nucleotide sequence plus V segment. VDJmatch was used to annotate antigen specificity against VDJdb, with one amino acid substitution in CDR3 permitted.

This TCR derives from a young woman in good health. The specimen was PBMCs. This receptor chain uses TRBV5-5 and TRBJ2-1; the D gene is perhaps TRBD1, on 6 matching bases. The DNA is TGTGCCAGCAGCCCGGAGTGGGGTCAGGGGTTCAATGAGCAGTTCTTC. Protein translation: CASSPEWGQGFNEQFF.